This entry lists 13 T cell receptor beta chains sequenced from one sample in a study of identifying expanded T cells in peripheral blood. Using immunoSEQ multiplex PCR, the repertoire was profiled, and TCRdb retains in-frame clones only, with some absent. The sample holds 85,000 to 100,000 clones; approximately 88% are singletons and the top ten take about 4%. Sequenced input: blood. These receptors were collected from a person between 18 and 75 years old in good health.

This clone has a handful of counts. V is TRBV5-8 and J is TRBJ2-2; a weak D match, TRBD1 (6 bases). Germline lookup yields CDR1 SGHTS and CDR2 YDEGEE. V lost 4 bases, J lost 4 bases, and 11 bases lay in between. The CDR3 sequence is 14 residues long. The CDR3 nucleotides read TGTGCCAGCAGCGAAGGACAGTTCACCGGGGAGCTGTTTTTT. As protein: CASSEGQFTGELFF.

The chain recombines TRBV5-1 with TRBJ1-1; D is perhaps TRBD1 (6 bases). V shed 2 bases and J shed 2 bases, with 25 bases lying between them. Germline-derived CDR1 and CDR2 are SGHRS and YFSETQ. This CDR3 region has 19 residues. The CDR3 coding sequence is TGCGCCAGCAGCTTAGGGGGGGCTACGTGGCGTGTGACAAACACTGAAGCTTTCTTT. As protein: CASSLGGATWRVTNTEAFF. Supplemented by reference TRBV5-1 and TRBJ1-1, the full variable domain reads KAGVTQTPRYLIKTRGQQVTLSCSPISGHRSVSWYQQTPGQGLQFLFEYFSETQRNKGNFPGRFSGRQFSNSRSEMNVSTLELGDSALYLCASSLGGATWRVTNTEAFFGQGTRLTVV.

The chain is built from TRBV2 and TRBJ1-5, with D perhaps TRBD1 (6 bases). The V end lost 1 base, the J end lost 10 bases, and 14 bases lay between the germline ends. From germline, CDR1 is SNHLY and CDR2 FYNNEI. This CDR3 contains 14 residues. The CDR3 reads CASSEEQGNSPQHF. CDR3 bases: TGTGCCAGCAGTGAAGAACAGGGTAATTCACCCCAGCATTTT.

The chain has TRBV6-5 and TRBJ1-1; D remains unclear. V was cut by 0 bases and J by 10 bases, with 9 bases left in between. From germline, CDR1 is MNHEY and CDR2 SVGAGI. The CDR3 is made up of 12 amino acids. The CDR3 sequence: CASSYSLGAAFF. In nucleotides, the CDR3 is TGTGCCAGCAGTTACTCCCTGGGTGCAGCTTTCTTT.

The chain couples TRBV2 to TRBJ2-2, with 7 nucleotides matching TRBD1. The CDR3 has 18 amino acids. The germline V gene has CDR1 SNHLY and CDR2 FYNNEI. The V and J ends lost 6 bases and 2 bases, in that order; junction bases with no gene match: 15. Here the CDR3 reads CASSKRGQGFTNTGELFF. In DNA form, the CDR3 reads TGTGCCAGCAGCAAAAGGGGGCAGGGGTTTACAAACACCGGGGAGCTGTTTTTT.

The sample holds a few counts of this clone. The chain has TRBV19 and TRBJ2-1; D gene uncertain. Per the germline V gene, CDR1 is LNHDA and CDR2 is SQIVND (reference sequence). CDR3 length equals 13 residues. V was cut by 9 bases and J by 9 bases, with 18 bases left in between. The CDR3 loop is CASNSDQGSEQFF. The CDR3, as DNA: TGTGCCAGCAATTCAGACCAAGGTAGTGAGCAGTTCTTC.

The chain recombines TRBV28 with TRBJ1-6, with TRBD1 matching over 9 bases. The germline gives CDR1 MDHEN, CDR2 SYDVKM. With 9 bases clipped from V and 7 bases from J, the junction kept 4 bases outside the gene matches. The CDR3 has 13 residues. The CDR3 sequence: CASLTGGNSPLHF. The CDR3 region has the DNA TGTGCCAGTCTGACAGGGGGAAATTCACCCCTCCACTTT.

This rearrangement joins TRBV5-1 to TRBJ1-1; D call uncertain. The CDR3 consists of 14 residues. The V end lost 5 bases, the J end lost 1 base, and 12 bases lay between the germline ends. Germline CDR1 reads SGHRS; CDR2 reads YFSETQ. CDR3 sequence reads: CASSESVGNTEAFF. The CDR3 DNA reads as TGCGCCAGCAGTGAGAGCGTGGGGAACACTGAAGCTTTCTTT. Full variable domain (remainder filled in from reference TRBV5-1 and TRBJ1-1): KAGVTQTPRYLIKTRGQQVTLSCSPISGHRSVSWYQQTPGQGLQFLFEYFSETQRNKGNFPGRFSGRQFSNSRSEMNVSTLELGDSALYLCASSESVGNTEAFFGQGTRLTVV.

By proportion, this clone is medium-sized (0.01 to 0.1%). The chain recombines TRBV5-1 with TRBJ2-2, with 8 bases fitting TRBD1. The CDR3 length is 16 residues. V lost 4 bases, J lost 4 bases, and 9 bases stayed unmatched. Germline values: CDR1 SGHRS, CDR2 YFSETQ. The CDR3 is CASSNQVDRVTGELFF. CDR3 DNA sequence: TGCGCCAGCAGCAATCAAGTGGACAGGGTCACCGGGGAGCTGTTTTTT.

The CDR3 protein is CASSLTGALGETQYF. The CDR3 nucleotides read TGTGCCAGCAGCTTAACAGGGGCTCTGGGAGAGACCCAGTACTTC. The rearrangement joins TRBV7-3 to TRBJ2-5, with D possibly matching TRBD1 (5 bases). There are 15 residues in the CDR3. V lost 0 bases to trimming and J lost 4 bases, with 12 bases between them. CDR1 is SGHTA, CDR2 FQGTGA, per germline.

The V call is TRBV18, the J call TRBJ2-7; D uncertain. Germline assignment: CDR1 KGHSH and CDR2 LQKENI. With 3 bases removed from V and 0 bases from J, the gap between germline ends came to 3 bases. This CDR3 spans 12 amino acids. The CDR3 here is CASSPTSYEQYF. The DNA for the CDR3 is TGTGCCAGCTCACCCACCTCCTACGAGCAGTACTTC.

The genes are TRBV28 and TRBJ1-2, with TRBD1 matching 7 bases. V shed 6 bases and J 4 bases; nucleotides not matched to a gene: 5. CDR1 is MDHEN, CDR2 SYDVKM, per germline. This CDR3 has 13 amino acids. The CDR3, as DNA: TGTGCCAGCAGGACGGGACAGCTCTATGGCTACACCTTC. It encodes CASRTGQLYGYTF.

V and J are TRBV27 and TRBJ1-4; D gene ambiguous. Germline CDR1 MNHEY, CDR2 SMNVEV (reference sequence). V lost 3 bases, J lost 0 bases, and 2 bases lay in between. The length of the CDR3 is 13 residues. CDR3: CASSFTTNEKLFF. CDR3 coding DNA: TGTGCCAGCAGTTTTACAACTAATGAAAAACTGTTTTTT.